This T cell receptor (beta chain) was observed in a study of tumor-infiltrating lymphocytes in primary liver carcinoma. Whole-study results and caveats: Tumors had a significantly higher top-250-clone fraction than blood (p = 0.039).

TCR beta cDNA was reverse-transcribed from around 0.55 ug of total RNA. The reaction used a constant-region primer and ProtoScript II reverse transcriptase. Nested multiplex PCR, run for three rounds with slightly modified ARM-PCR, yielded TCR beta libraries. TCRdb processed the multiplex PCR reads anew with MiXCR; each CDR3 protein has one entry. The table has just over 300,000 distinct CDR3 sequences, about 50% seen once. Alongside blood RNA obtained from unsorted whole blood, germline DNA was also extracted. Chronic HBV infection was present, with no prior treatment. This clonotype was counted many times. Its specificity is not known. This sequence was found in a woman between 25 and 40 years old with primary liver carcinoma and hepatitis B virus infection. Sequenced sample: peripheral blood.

CDR3 sequence: CASSLGLYTEAFF. DNA of the CDR3: TGTGCCAGCAGCTTAGGGTTGTACACTGAAGCTTTCTTT. V usage is TRBV11-2 and J usage is TRBJ1-1; no reliable D call. Per germline, CDR1 SGHAT and CDR2 FQNNGV. V shed 1 base and J shed 3 bases, with 6 bases lying between them. CDR3 length equals 13 residues.